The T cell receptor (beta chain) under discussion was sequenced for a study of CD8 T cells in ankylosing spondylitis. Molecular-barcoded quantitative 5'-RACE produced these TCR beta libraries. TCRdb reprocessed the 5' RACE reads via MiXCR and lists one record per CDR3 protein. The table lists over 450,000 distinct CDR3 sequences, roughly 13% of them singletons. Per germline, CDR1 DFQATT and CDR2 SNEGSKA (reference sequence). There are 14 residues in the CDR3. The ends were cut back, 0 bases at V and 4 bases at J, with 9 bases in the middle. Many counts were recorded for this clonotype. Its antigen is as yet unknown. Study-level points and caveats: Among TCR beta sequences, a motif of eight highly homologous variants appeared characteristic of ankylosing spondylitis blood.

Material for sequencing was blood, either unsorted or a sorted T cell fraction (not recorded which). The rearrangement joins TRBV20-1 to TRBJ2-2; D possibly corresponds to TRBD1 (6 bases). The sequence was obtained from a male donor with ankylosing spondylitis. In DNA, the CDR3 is TGCAGTGCTAGAGATCACAGGGCCACCGGGGAGCTGTTTTTT. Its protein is CSARDHRATGELFF.